This note documents a single TCR beta chain sequence. The germline gives CDR1 SGHTA, CDR2 FQGNSA. V lost 0 bases, J lost 4 bases, and 20 bases lay in between. The CDR3 spans 18 residues. These data belong to a study of CD8 T cells in ankylosing spondylitis. TCRdb passed the 5' RACE reads through MiXCR, listing each CDR3 protein once. The sample yields 200,000 to 250,000 distinct CDR3 sequences, roughly 10% seen once. This receptor was taken from a male donor with ankylosing spondylitis or in good health (not recorded which). The sample was blood, either unsorted or a sorted T cell fraction (not recorded which). The chain is built from TRBV7-2 and TRBJ2-3; D is perhaps TRBD1 (6 bases). The CDR3: CASSLAQSTGKGADTQYF. CDR3 in DNA: TGTGCCAGCAGCTTAGCCCAGTCCACAGGGAAAGGGGCAGATACGCAGTATTTT. The complete variable domain, with remaining parts taken from reference TRBV7-2 and TRBJ2-3, reads GAGVSQSPSNKVTEKGKDVELRCDPISGHTALYWYRQSLGQGLEFLIYFQGNSAPDKSGLPSDRFSAERTGGSVSTLTIQRTQQEDSAVYLCASSLAQSTGKGADTQYFGPGTRLTVL.